This note documents a single TCR beta chain sequence. These data belong to a study of control samples from healthy donors and cancer patients. This table comes from immunoSEQ multiplex PCR, and its TCRdb copy is limited to in-frame clones, with some not included. Of about 220,000 clones in the sample, about 95% were seen once. The V end lost 7 bases, the J end lost 1 base, and 13 bases lay between the germline ends. This CDR3 has 14 residues. Germline values: CDR1 WSHSY, CDR2 SAAADI. The TCR sequence derives from a man aged 50-60 years in good health. Sequenced: blood. The genes are TRBV10-2 and TRBJ1-1; maybe TRBD1 (5 bases). The CDR3 DNA sequence: TGCGCCAGCATTTTCAGCCAGGGGAACACTGAAGCTTTCTTT. This encodes CASIFSQGNTEAFF.